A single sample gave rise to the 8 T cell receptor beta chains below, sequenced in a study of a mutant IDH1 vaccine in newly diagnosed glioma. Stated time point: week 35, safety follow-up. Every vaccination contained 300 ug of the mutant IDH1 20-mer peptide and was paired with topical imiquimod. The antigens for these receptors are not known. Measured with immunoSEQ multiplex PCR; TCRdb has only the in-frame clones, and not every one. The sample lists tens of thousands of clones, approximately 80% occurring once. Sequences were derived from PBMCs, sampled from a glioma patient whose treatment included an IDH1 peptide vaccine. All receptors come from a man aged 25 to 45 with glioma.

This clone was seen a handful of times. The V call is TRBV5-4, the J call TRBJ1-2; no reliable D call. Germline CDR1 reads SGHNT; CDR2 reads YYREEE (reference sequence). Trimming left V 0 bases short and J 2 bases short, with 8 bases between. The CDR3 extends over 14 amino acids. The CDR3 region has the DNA TGTGCCAGCAGCTTGGGCTTAAGGAACTATGGCTACACCTTC. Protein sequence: CASSLGLRNYGYTF.

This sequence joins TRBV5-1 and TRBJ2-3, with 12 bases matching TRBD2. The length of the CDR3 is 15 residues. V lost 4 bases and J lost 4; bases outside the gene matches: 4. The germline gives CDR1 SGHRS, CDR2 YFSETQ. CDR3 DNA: TGCGCCAGCAGCCCCGGACTAGCGGGGCCAGATACGCAGTATTTT. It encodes CASSPGLAGPDTQYF.

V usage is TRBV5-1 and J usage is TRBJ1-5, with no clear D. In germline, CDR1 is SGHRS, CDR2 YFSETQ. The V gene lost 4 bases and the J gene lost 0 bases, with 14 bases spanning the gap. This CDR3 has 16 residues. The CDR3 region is CASSPGGGDSNQPQHF. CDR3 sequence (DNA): TGCGCCAGCAGCCCGGGTGGTGGGGATAGCAATCAGCCCCAGCATTTT.

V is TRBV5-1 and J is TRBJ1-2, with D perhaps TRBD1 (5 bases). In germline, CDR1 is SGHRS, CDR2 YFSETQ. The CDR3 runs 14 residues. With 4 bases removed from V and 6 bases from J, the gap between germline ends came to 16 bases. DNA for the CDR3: TGCGCCAGCAGCATGGGACCTCCGGGGCATGGCTACACCTTC. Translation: CASSMGPPGHGYTF.

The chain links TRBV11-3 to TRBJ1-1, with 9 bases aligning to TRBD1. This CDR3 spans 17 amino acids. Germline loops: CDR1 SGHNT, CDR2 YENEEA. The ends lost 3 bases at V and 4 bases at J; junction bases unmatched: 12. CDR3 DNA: TGTGCCAGCAGCTTCACACCCGGGACAGGGATGCCCACTGAAGCTTTCTTT. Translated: CASSFTPGTGMPTEAFF. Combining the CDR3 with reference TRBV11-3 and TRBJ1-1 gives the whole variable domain EAGVVQSPRYKIIEKKQPVAFWCNPISGHNTLYWYLQNLGQGPELLIRYENEEAVDDSQLPKDRFSAERLKGVDSTLKIQPAELGDSAVYLCASSFTPGTGMPTEAFFGQGTRLTVV.

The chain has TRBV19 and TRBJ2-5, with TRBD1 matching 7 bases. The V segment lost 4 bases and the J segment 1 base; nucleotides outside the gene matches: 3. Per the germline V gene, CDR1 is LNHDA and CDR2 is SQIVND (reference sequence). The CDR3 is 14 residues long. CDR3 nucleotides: TGTGCCAGTAGTAGAGGGGACAGCCAAGAGACCCAGTACTTC. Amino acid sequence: CASSRGDSQETQYF.

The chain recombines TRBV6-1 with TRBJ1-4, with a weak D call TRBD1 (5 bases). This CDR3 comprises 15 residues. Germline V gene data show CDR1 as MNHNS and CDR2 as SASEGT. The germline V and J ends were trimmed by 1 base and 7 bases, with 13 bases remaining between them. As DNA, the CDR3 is TGTGCCAGCAGTGAAGAGGTCAGGGAGCGTGAAAAACTGTTTTTT. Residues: CASSEEVREREKLFF.

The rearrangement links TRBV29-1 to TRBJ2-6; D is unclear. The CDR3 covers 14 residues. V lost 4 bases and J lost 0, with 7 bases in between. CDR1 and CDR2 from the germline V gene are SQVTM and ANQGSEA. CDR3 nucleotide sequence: TGCAGCGTTGGAAATTACTCTGGGGCCAACGTCCTGACTTTC. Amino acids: CSVGNYSGANVLTF.